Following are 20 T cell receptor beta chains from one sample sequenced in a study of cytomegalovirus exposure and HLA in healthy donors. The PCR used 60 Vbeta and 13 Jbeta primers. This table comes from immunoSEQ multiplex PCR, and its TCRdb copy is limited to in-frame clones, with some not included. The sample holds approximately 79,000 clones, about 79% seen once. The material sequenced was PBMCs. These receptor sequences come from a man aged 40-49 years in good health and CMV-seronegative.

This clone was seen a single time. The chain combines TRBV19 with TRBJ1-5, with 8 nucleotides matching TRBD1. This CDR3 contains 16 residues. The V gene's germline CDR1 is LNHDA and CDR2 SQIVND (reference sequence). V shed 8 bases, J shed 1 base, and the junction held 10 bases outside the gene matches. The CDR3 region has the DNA TGTGCCAGTCGTACGACAGGGGAAGGAAGCAATCAGCCCCAGCATTTT. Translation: CASRTTGEGSNQPQHF.

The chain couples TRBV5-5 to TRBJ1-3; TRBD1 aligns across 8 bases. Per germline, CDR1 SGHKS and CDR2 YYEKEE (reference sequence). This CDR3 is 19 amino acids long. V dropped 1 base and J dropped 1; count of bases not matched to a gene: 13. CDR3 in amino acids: CASSLTGQGFSFSGNTIYF. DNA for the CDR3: TGTGCCAGCAGCTTGACCGGACAGGGTTTCTCGTTTTCTGGAAACACCATATATTTT.

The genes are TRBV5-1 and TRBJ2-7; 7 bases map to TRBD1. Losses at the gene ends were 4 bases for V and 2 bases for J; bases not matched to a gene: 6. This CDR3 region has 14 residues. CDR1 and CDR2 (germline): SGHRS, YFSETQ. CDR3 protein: CASSTGQRTYEQYF. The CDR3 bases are TGCGCCAGCAGCACGGGACAGCGGACCTACGAGCAGTACTTC. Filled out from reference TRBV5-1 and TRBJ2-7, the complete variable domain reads KAGVTQTPRYLIKTRGQQVTLSCSPISGHRSVSWYQQTPGQGLQFLFEYFSETQRNKGNFPGRFSGRQFSNSRSEMNVSTLELGDSALYLCASSTGQRTYEQYFGPGTRLTVT.

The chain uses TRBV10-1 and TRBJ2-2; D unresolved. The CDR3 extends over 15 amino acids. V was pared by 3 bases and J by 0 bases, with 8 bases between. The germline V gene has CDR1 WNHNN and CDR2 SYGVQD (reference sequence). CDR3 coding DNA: TGCGCCAGCAGTGACGGCGGAGCGAACACCGGGGAGCTGTTTTTT. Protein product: CASSDGGANTGELFF.

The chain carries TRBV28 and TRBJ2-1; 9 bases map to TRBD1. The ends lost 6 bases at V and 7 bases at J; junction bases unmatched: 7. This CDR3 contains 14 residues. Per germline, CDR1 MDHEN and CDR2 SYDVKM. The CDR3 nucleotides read TGTGCCAGCAGGGCTCCGGGACAGGGTAATGAGCAGTTCTTC. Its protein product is CASRAPGQGNEQFF.

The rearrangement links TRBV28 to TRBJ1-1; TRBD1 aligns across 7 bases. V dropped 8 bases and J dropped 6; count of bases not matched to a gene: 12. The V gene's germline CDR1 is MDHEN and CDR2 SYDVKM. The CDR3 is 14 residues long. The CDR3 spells CASLTGVKVSEAFF. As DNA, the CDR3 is TGTGCCAGCCTTACAGGGGTCAAGGTTTCTGAAGCTTTCTTT.

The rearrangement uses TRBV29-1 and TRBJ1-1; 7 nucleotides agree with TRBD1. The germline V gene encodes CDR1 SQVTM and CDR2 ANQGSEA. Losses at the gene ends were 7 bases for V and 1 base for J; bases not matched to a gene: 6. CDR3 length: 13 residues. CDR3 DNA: TGCAGCGCAAAGGGACAGCAGAACACTGAAGCTTTCTTT. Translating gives CSAKGQQNTEAFF.

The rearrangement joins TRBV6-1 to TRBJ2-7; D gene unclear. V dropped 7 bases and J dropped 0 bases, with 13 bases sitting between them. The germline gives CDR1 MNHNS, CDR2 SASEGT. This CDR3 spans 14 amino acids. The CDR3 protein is CASTLQPSSYEQYF. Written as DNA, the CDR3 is TGTGCCAGCACTTTGCAGCCTAGCTCCTACGAGCAGTACTTC.

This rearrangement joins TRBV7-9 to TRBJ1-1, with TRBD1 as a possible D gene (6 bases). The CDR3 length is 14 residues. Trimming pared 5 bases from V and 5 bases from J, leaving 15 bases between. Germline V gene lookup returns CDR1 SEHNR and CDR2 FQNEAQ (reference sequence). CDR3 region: CASSVGSGATEAFF. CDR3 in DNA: TGTGCCAGCAGCGTAGGATCAGGGGCTACTGAAGCTTTCTTT.

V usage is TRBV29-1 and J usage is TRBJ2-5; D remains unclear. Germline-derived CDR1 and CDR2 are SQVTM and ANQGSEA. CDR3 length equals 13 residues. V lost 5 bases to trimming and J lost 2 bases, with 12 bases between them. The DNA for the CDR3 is TGCAGCGTTTTGGAGCCAATTCAAGAGACCCAGTACTTC. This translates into CSVLEPIQETQYF.

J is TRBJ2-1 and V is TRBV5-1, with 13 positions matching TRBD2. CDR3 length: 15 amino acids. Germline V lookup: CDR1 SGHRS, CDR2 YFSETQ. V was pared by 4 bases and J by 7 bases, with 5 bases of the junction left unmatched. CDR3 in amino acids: CASSETSGRTNEQFF. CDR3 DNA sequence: TGCGCCAGCAGCGAGACTAGCGGGAGGACGAATGAGCAGTTCTTC. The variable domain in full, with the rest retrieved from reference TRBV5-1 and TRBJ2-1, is KAGVTQTPRYLIKTRGQQVTLSCSPISGHRSVSWYQQTPGQGLQFLFEYFSETQRNKGNFPGRFSGRQFSNSRSEMNVSTLELGDSALYLCASSETSGRTNEQFFGPGTRLTVL.

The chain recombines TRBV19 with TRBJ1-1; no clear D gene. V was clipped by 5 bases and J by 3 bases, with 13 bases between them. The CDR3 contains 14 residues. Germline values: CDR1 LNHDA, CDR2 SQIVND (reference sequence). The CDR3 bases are TGTGCCAGTAGTCTGGGCCGGCGGGACACTGAAGCTTTCTTT. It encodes CASSLGRRDTEAFF.

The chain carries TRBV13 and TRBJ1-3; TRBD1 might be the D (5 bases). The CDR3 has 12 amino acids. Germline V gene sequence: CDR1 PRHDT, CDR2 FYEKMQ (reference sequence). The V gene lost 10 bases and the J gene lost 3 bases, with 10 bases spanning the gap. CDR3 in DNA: TGTGCCACCCAGGGAAATGGAAACACCATATATTTT. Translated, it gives CATQGNGNTIYF.

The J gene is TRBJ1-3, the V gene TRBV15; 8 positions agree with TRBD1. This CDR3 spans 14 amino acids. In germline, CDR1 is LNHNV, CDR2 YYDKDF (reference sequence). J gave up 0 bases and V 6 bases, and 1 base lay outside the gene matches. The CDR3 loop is CATSTGGSGNTIYF. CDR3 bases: TGTGCCACCAGTACAGGGGGCTCTGGAAACACCATATATTTT.

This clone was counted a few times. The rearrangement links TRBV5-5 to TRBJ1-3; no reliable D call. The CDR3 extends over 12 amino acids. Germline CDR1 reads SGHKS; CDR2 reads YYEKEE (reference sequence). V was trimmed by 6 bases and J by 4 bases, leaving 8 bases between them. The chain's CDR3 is CASNSRGNTIYF. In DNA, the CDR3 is TGTGCCAGCAATTCACGGGGAAACACCATATATTTT.

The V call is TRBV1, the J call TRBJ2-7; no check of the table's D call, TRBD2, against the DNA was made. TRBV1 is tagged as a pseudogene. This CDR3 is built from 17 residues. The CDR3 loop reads CTSSQPGLAGLPGEQYF. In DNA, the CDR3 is TGCACCAGCAGCCAACCGGGACTAGCGGGACTCCCAGGCGAGCAGTACTTC.

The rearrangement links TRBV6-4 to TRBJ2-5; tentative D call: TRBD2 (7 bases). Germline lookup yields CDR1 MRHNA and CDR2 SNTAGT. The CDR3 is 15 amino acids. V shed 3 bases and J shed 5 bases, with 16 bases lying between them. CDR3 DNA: TGTGCCAGCAGTGAGTGCAAGGGGGGGGGTGAGACCCAGTACTTC. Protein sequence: CASSECKGGGETQYF.

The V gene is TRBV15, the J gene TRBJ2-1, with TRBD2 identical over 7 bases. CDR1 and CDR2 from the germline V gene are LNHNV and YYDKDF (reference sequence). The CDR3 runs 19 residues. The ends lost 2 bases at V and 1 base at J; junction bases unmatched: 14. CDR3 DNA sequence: TGTGCCACCAGCAGACCTAGCGGCTCGAGCACTATATCCTACAATGAGCAGTTCTTC. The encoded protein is CATSRPSGSSTISYNEQFF.

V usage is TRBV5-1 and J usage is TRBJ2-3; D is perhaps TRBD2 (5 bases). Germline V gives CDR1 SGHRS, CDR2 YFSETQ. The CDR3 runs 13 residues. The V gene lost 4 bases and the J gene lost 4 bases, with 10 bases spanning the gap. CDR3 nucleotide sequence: TGCGCCAGCAGCCTCGGACTCGCAGATACGCAGTATTTT. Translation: CASSLGLADTQYF.

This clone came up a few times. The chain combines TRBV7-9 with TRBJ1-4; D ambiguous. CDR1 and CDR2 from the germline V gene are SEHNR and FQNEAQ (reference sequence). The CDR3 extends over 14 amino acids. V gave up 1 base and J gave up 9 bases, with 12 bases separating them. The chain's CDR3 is CASSLDSSMKKLFF. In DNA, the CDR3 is TGTGCCAGCAGCTTAGACAGCTCAATGAAAAAACTGTTTTTT.